The entry below gives a single T cell receptor beta chain sequence along with its context. The source of the sample is a study of control samples from healthy donors and cancer patients. With 2 bases removed from V and 1 base from J, the gap between germline ends came to 9 bases. Germline V CDR1 and CDR2: MNHEY, SVGAGI. The length of the CDR3 is 15 residues. The table came from immunoSEQ multiplex PCR; TCRdb's copy has only in-frame clones and leaves some out. The table has over 80,000 clones, roughly 91% seen once. The TCR was taken from a man aged 25-40 years in good health. Source material: blood. The chain uses TRBV6-5 and TRBJ1-3; no clear D. CDR3 amino acids: CASSYQRSSGNTIYF. The DNA for the CDR3 is TGTGCCAGCAGTTACCAAAGATCTTCTGGAAACACCATATATTTT.